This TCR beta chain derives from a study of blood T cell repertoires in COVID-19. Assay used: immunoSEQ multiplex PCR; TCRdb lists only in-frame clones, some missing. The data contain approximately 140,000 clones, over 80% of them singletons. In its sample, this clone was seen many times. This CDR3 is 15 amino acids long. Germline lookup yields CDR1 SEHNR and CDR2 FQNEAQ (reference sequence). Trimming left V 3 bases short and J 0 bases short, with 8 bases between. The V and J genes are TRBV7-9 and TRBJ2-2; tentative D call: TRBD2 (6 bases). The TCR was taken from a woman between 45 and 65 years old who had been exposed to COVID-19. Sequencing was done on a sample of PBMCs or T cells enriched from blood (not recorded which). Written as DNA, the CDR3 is TGTGCCAGCAGCTTCGGGGGACCGAACACCGGGGAGCTGTTTTTT. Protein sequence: CASSFGGPNTGELFF.